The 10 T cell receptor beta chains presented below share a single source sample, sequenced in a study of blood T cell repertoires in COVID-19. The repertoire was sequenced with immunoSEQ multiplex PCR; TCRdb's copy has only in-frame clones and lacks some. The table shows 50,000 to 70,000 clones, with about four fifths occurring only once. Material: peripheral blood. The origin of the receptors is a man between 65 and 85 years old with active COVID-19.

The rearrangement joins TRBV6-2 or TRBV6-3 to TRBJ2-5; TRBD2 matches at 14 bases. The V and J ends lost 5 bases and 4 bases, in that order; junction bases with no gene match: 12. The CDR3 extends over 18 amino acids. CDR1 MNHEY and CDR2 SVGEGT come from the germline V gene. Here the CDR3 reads CASSPGLAGGYLGETQYF. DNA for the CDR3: TGTGCCAGCAGTCCCGGACTAGCGGGAGGATACCTGGGAGAGACCCAGTACTTC.

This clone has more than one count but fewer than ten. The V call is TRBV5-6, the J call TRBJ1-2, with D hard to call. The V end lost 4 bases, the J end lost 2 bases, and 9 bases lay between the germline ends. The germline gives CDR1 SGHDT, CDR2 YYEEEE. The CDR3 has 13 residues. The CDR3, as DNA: TGTGCCAGCAGCCCGGACTGGAACTATGGCTACACCTTC. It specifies CASSPDWNYGYTF.

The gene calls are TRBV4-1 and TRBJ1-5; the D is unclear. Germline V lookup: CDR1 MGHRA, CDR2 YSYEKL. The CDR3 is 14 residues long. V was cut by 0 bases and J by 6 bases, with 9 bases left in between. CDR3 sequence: CASSQDLFFQPQHF. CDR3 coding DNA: TGCGCCAGCAGCCAAGATTTGTTCTTTCAGCCCCAGCATTTT.

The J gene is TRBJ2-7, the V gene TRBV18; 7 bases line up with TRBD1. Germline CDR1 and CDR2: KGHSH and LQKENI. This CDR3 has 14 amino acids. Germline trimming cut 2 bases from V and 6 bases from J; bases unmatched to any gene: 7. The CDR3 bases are TGTGCCAGCTCACCAGAGAGATCAGGGGGCGAGCAGTACTTC. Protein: CASSPERSGGEQYF.

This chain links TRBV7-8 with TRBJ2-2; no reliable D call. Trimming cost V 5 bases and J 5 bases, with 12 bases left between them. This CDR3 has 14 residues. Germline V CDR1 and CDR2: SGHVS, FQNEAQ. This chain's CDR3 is CASSVVSRTGELFF. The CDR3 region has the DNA TGTGCCAGCAGCGTCGTAAGCCGAACCGGGGAGCTGTTTTTT.

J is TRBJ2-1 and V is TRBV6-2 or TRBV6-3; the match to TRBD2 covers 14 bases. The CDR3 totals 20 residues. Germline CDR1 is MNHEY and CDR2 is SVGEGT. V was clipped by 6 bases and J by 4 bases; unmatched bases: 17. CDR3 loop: CASSDRQGAGTSGRYNEQFF. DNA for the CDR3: TGTGCCAGCAGCGACCGACAGGGAGCAGGGACTAGCGGGAGATACAATGAGCAGTTCTTC.

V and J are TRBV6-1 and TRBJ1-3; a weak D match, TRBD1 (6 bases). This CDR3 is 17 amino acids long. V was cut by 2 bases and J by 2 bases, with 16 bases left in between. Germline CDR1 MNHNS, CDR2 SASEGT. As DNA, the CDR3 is TGTGCCAGCAGTGAATTTTATGCGGGGGGCACTGGAAACACCATATATTTT. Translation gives CASSEFYAGGTGNTIYF.

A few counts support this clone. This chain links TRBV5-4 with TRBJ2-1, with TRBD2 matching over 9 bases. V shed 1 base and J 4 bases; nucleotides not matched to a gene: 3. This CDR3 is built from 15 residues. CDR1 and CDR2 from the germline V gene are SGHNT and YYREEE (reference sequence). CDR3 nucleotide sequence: TGTGCCAGCAGCTTGAATAGCGGGAGTTACAATGAGCAGTTCTTC. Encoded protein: CASSLNSGSYNEQFF. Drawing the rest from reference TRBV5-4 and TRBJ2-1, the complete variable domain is ETGVTQSPTHLIKTRGQQVTLRCSSQSGHNTVSWYQQALGQGPQFIFQYYREEENGRGNFPPRFSGLQFPNYSSELNVNALELDDSALYLCASSLNSGSYNEQFFGPGTRLTVL.

The CDR3 coding sequence is TGTGCCAGCAGCTTAGAGTCGGGTGACAGACCCTACGAGCAGTACTTC. It is translated as CASSLESGDRPYEQYF. The chain links TRBV11-2 to TRBJ2-7; weak D call: TRBD1 (5 bases). This CDR3 has 16 residues. V lost 0 bases, J lost 2 bases, and 14 bases lay in between. Per the germline V gene, CDR1 is SGHAT and CDR2 is FQNNGV.

CDR3 amino acids: CASRSRAGAYEQYF. The CDR3 DNA follows: TGTGCCAGCAGATCGAGGGCAGGTGCCTACGAGCAGTACTTC. V usage is TRBV2 and J usage is TRBJ2-7, with a weak D call TRBD2 (5 bases). The ends were cut back, 6 bases at V and 2 bases at J, with 14 bases in the middle. CDR1 is SNHLY and CDR2 is FYNNEI in the germline V gene. This CDR3 region has 14 residues.